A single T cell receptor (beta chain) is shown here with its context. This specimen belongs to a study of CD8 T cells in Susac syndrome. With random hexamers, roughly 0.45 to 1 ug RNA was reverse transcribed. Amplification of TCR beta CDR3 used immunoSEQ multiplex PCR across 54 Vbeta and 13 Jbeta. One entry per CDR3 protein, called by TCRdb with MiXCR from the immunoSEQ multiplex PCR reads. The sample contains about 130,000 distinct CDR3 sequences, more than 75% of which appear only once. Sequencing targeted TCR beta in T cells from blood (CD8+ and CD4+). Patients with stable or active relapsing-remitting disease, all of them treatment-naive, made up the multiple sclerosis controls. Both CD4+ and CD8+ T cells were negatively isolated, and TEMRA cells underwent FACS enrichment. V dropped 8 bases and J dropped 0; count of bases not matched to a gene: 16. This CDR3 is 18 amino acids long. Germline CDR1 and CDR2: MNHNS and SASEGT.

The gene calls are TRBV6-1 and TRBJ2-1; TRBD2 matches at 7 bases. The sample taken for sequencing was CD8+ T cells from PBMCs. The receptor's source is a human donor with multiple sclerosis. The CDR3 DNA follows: TGTGCCAGCCCCAGAGGAAAGGAGGCGGGAGTCTCCTACAATGAGCAGTTCTTC. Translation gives CASPRGKEAGVSYNEQFF.